This TCR beta chain was recorded in a study of cytomegalovirus exposure and HLA in healthy donors. This clone was detected once. Trimming took 6 bases from V and 1 from J; bases not matched to a gene: 6. This CDR3 has 15 amino acids. The germline gives CDR1 SGHTA, CDR2 FQGNSA. PCR involved 60 Vbeta and 13 Jbeta primers. Produced via immunoSEQ multiplex PCR; TCRdb's table is partial and in-frame only. This sample carries about 130,000 clones, more than 75% of them seen once, and the ten largest clones take roughly 13%. The chain recombines TRBV7-2 with TRBJ1-3; TRBD1 aligns across 7 bases. The sequenced sample consisted of PBMCs. This sequence was found in a woman aged 60-75 years in good health and CMV-seropositive. The CDR3 loop is CASSGQAISGNTIYF. The DNA for the CDR3 is TGTGCCAGCAGTGGACAGGCAATATCTGGAAACACCATATATTTT.